This T cell receptor (beta chain) appears in the sequencing data of a study of CD8+CD57+ T cells in acquired aplastic anemia. Study at large: Sorting CD4+ and CD8+ cells gave DNA averaging approximately 3 ug. The average read count for CD4+ cells in healthy donors was some 9.9 million.

Genomic DNA, the template, was used for profiling of the TCR beta VDJ and CDR3. MiXCR, run by TCRdb on the reads, gives a single entry per CDR3 protein. The sample yields 350,000 to 450,000 distinct CDR3 sequences, about two thirds seen once. This clonotype appeared many times. Its target is not known. Germline loops: CDR1 MNHNS, CDR2 SASEGT. With 10 bases clipped from V and 8 bases from J, the junction kept 11 bases outside the gene matches. This CDR3 has 13 amino acids. Whole-study findings and limits: Controls and patients did not differ significantly in CD8+ Simpson's diversity. The same twenty-nine CD8+ CDR3 sequences occurred in patients and in controls.

This receptor was taken from a human donor in good health, serving as a control. The rearrangement links TRBV6-1 to TRBJ1-1, with 9 bases identical to TRBD1. Sequencing was performed on sorted CD4+, CD8+, or CD8+CD57+ T cells (not recorded which) from PBMCs. CDR3 DNA sequence: TGTGCCATCGGCGGAAACAGGGGGCCGGAAGCTTTCTTT. It specifies CAIGGNRGPEAFF.